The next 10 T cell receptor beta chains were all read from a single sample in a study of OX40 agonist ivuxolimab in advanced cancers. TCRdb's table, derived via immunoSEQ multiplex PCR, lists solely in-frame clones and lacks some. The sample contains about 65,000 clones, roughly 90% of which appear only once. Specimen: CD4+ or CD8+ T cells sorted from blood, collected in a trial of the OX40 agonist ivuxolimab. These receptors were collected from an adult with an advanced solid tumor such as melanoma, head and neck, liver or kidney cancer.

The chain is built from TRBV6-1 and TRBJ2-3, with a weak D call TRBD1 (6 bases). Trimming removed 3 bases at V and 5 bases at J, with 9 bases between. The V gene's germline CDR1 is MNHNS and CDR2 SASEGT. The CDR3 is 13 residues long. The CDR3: CASSDRGGDTQYF. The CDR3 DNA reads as TGTGCCAGCAGTGACAGGGGCGGAGATACGCAGTATTTT.

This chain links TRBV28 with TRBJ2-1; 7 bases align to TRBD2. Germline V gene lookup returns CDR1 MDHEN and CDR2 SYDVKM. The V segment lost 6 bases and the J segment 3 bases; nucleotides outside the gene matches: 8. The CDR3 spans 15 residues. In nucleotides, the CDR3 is TGTGCCAGCAGGGGGGAGGGCTCTAACTACAATGAGCAGTTCTTC. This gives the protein CASRGEGSNYNEQFF.

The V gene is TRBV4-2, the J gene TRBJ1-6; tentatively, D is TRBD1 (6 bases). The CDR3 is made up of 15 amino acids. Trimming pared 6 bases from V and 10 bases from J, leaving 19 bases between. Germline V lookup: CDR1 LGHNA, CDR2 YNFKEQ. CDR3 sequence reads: CASSPSAGENSPLHF. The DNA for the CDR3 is TGTGCCAGCAGTCCCTCGGCAGGGGAGAACTCACCCCTCCACTTT.

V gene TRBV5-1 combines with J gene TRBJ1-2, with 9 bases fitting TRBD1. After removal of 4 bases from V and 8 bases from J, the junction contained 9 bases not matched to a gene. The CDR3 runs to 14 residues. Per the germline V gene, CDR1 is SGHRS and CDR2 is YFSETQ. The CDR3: CASSPSGQGVGYTF. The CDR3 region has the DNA TGCGCCAGCAGCCCGTCGGGACAGGGTGTAGGCTACACCTTC. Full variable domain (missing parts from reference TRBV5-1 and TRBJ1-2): KAGVTQTPRYLIKTRGQQVTLSCSPISGHRSVSWYQQTPGQGLQFLFEYFSETQRNKGNFPGRFSGRQFSNSRSEMNVSTLELGDSALYLCASSPSGQGVGYTFGSGTRLTVV.

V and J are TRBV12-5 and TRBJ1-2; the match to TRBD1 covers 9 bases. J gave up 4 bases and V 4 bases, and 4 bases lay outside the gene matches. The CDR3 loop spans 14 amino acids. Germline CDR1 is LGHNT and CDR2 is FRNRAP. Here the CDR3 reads CASGYGTGFYGYTF. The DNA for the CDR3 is TGTGCTAGTGGTTACGGGACAGGGTTCTATGGCTACACCTTC.

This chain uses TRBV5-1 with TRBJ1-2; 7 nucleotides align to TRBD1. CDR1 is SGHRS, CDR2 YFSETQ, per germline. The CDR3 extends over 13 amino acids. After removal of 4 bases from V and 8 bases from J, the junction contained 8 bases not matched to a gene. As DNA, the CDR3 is TGCGCCAGCAGCCTAGACAGGGCTAGGGGCTACACCTTC. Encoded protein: CASSLDRARGYTF.

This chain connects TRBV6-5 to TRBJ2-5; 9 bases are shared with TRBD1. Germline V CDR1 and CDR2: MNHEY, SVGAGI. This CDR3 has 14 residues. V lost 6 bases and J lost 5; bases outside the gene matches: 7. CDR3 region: CASRDTGGRETQYF. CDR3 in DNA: TGTGCCAGCAGAGATACAGGGGGCAGGGAGACCCAGTACTTC.

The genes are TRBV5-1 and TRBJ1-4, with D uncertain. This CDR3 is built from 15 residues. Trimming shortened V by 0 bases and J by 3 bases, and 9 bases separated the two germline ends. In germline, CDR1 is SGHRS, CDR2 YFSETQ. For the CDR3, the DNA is TGCGCCAGCAGCTTGGCCATGGGGTCTAATGAAAAACTGTTTTTT. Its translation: CASSLAMGSNEKLFF.

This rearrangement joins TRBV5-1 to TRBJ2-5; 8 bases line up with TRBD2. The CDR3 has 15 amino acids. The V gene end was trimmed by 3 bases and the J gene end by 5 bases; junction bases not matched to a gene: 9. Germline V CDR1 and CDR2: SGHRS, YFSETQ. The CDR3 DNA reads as TGCGCCAGCAGCTCCCAGACTAGCGCCACGGAGACCCAGTACTTC. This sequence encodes CASSSQTSATETQYF.

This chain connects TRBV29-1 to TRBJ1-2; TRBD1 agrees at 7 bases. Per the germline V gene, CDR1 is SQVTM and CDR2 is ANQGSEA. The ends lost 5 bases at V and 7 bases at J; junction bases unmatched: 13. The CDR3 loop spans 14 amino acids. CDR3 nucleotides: TGCAGCGTTTCCAGGGGGGTGGCACCAGGTGGCTACACCTTC. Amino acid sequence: CSVSRGVAPGGYTF.